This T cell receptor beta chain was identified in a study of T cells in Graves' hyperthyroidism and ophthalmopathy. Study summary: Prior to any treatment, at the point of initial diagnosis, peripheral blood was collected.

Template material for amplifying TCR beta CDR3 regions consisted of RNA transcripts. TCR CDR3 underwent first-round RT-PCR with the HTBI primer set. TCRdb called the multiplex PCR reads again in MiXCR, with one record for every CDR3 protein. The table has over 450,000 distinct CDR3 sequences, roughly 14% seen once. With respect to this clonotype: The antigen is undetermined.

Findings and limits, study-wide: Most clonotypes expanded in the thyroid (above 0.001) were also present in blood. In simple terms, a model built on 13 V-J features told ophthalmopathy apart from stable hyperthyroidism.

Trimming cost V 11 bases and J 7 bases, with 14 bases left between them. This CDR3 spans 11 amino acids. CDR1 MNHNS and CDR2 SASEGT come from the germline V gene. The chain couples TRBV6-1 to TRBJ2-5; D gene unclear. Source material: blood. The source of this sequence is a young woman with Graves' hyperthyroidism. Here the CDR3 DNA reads TGTGCCGGATCCTATTCAGGGACCCAGTACTTC. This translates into CAGSYSGTQYF.